This entry features one TCR beta chain sequence. Its antigen remains unidentified. J lost 2 bases, V lost 6 bases, and 6 bases had no gene match. This CDR3 has 15 amino acids. CDR1 is SGHAT, CDR2 FQNNGV, per germline. The sample originates from a study of PD-L1 blockade in urothelial cancer. Study-wide findings and caveats: Durable-benefit patients expanded tumor-associated blood clones more at 3 weeks. Patients with below-median pretreatment blood clonality survived longer.

Per-patient samples, pretreatment and on-treatment, numbered 1 to 8. Synthetic TCR analog templates were spiked into all PCRs individually. Libraries were prepared by immunoSEQ multiplex PCR; TCRdb keeps only in-frame clonotypes and omits some of them. The data show tens of thousands of clones, roughly 84% seen once. The TCR originated in a man aged 65-85 years with urothelial cancer. The input for sequencing was PBMCs, taken around atezolizumab (anti-PD-L1) treatment. V and J are TRBV11-2 and TRBJ2-1; the match to TRBD2 covers 8 bases. CDR3 bases: TGTGCCAGCAGTCTAGCGGGCGGGACCTACAATGAGCAGTTCTTC. Residues: CASSLAGGTYNEQFF.